Here is one T cell receptor beta chain with its context. This CDR3 spans 15 amino acids. V lost 1 base to trimming and J lost 13 bases, with 19 bases between them. CDR1 and CDR2 (germline): LGHDT, YNNKEL (reference sequence). Method: immunoSEQ multiplex PCR; TCRdb's copy keeps in-frame clones and lacks some. This sample has roughly 410,000 clones, with roughly 86% found just once. This entry comes from a study of blood T cell repertoires in COVID-19. Sequences were obtained from peripheral blood. The receptor comes from a woman aged 60-75 years with COVID-19, enrolled during active disease. The V and J genes are TRBV3-1 (or the pseudogene TRBV3-2) and TRBJ1-4; D gene uncertain. Here the CDR3 DNA reads TGTGCCAGCAGCCAAGTGGCCGGCAGTTCGAGGCGACTGTTTTTT. Its protein is CASSQVAGSSRRLFF.